Detailed here is one TCR beta chain. The authors' processing: Amplification of reference gene primers was used by the study to estimate nucleated cell counts. TCRdb's copy holds only in-frame clones and misses some; the assay was immunoSEQ multiplex PCR. D and trimming come from the DNA, and the V and J calls and clone size come from that table. The table records more than 250,000 clones, around nine tenths of them present only once. This sample stems from a study of blood T cell repertoires in COVID-19. Study details: Sites in the United States, Italy and Spain provided acute and convalescent COVID-19 samples. PBMCs, B-cell-depleted T cells, or T cells were the source of the cDNA or gDNA that made up the material.

This CDR3 is built from 17 residues. Germline-derived CDR1 and CDR2 are MNHEY and SVGEGT. The ends lost 2 bases at V and 3 bases at J; junction bases unmatched: 13. The sequence was collected from a man over 45 with active or convalescent COVID-19. The specimen sequenced was peripheral blood. This sequence joins TRBV6-2 or TRBV6-3 and TRBJ2-7, with 7 bases matching TRBD2. The CDR3 here is CASSYRHGAGADYEQYF. CDR3 nucleotide sequence: TGTGCCAGCAGTTACAGGCACGGGGCGGGAGCAGACTACGAGCAGTACTTC.